The clone carrying this T cell receptor beta chain came up many times. No antigen is known for it. Built from TCR beta cDNA, the libraries had unique molecular identifiers in them. There were roughly 0.95 to 11 million T cells, and around 460,000 cDNA molecules came from them. Using its own MiXCR run on the PCR reads, TCRdb lists one record per CDR3 protein. The sample includes some 260,000 distinct CDR3 sequences, 35% to 45% of them seen just once. Germline CDR1 is SGHTA and CDR2 is FQGNSA. The CDR3 spans 15 residues. Trimming removed 3 bases from V and 7 bases from J, with 16 bases in between. This sample is part of a study of post-analysis software for immune sequencing data. Study-level points and caveats: Patients with multiple sclerosis recorded significantly lower normalized Chao1 diversity than controls, the study found. Compared with controls, patients had more of roughly five TRBV segments, including TRBV5-6, TRBV5-1 and TRBV20-1. F measure showed strong co-clustering of same-batch samples.

The receptor comes from a girl under 18 with multiple sclerosis. Sequenced input: blood. J is TRBJ1-5 and V is TRBV7-2; D might be TRBD1 (6 bases). The CDR3 loop is CASSLTTGSGQPQHF. DNA for the CDR3: TGTGCCAGCAGCTTGACAACAGGGTCAGGGCAGCCCCAGCATTTT.